The present TCR beta chain was sequenced within a study of human T cells and chemical hapten exposure. In the study overall: Yields of TCR per sample differed, chiefly owing to small differences in pooled library volume.

Study-wide results and caveats: There was alopecia in the donors, so their immune response may differ from that of healthy people. Significantly more large CDR3 similarity clusters were formed by expanded TCRs than by controls.

In the original processing: With a range of about 20,000 to 690,600, the median per sample was roughly 95,000 TCRs. TCRdb used MiXCR to reprocess the RACE reads, holding one entry per CDR3 protein. The V and J calls here are based on TCRdb, not the publication. In the table there are over 100,000 distinct CDR3 sequences, roughly 10% of which are singletons. The time point: patch test 2, 6 weeks after DPC sensitization. The sample's treatment: therapeutic diphenylcyclopropenone sensitization with weekly scalp DPC. V was pared by 5 bases and J by 1 base, with 9 bases between. The CDR3 loop spans 13 amino acids. Per the germline V gene, CDR1 is LNHNV and CDR2 is YYDKDF (reference sequence). This clonotype was seen more than once but under ten times. Its cognate antigen is unknown.

Sequences were derived from whole blood, sampled in connection with sensitization to the hapten diphenylcyclopropenone (DPC). The TCR comes from a woman in her forties with alopecia areata. Some clones in this sample may be carry-over from other donors' samples. The J gene is TRBJ2-7, the V gene TRBV15, with D tentatively TRBD1 (5 bases). CDR3 DNA: TGTGCCACCAGCCCTCGACAGTCCTACGAGCAGTACTTC. Translation: CATSPRQSYEQYF.